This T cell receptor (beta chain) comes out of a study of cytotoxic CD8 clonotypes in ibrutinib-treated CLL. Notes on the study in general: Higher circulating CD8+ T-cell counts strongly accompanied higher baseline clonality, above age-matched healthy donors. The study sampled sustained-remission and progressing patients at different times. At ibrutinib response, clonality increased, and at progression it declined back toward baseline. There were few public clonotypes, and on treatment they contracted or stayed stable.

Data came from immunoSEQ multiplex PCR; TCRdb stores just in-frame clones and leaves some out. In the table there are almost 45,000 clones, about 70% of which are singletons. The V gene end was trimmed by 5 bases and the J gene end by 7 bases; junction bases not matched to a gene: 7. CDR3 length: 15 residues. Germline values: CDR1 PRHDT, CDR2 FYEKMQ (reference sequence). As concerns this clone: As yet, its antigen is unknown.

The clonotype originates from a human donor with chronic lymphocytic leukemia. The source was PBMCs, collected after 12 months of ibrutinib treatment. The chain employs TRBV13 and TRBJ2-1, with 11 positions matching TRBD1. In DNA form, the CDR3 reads TGTGCCAGCAGCCCAGGACAGGGGGCTTGGAATGAGCAGTTCTTC. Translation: CASSPGQGAWNEQFF.